These T cell receptor beta chains were read from a single sample in a study of regulatory T cells in long-lasting Graves disease. A single record per CDR3 protein comes from TCRdb applying MiXCR to the multiplex PCR reads. Of 500,000 to 700,000 distinct CDR3 sequences listed, around 17% are singletons. A further study also used this sample, focusing on T cells in Graves' hyperthyroidism and ophthalmopathy.

Sequences were derived from peripheral blood mononuclear cells (PBMCs), sampled at new diagnosis, from a patient treated with antithyroid drugs. These TCRs come from a young woman with Graves disease. Both conserved end residues are part of each CDR3. D genes are given only for firm matches. The size of a clone is reported for some rows only, either as once, few or many, or as a class for expanded clones.

d_gene | j_gene | abundance | v_gene | CDR3aa | CDR3nt
NA | TRBJ2-7 | many | TRBV9 | CASSVEGSSLVEQYF | TGTGCCAGCAGCGTAGAAGGTTCTAGTCTCGTCGAGCAGTACTTC
TRBD1 | TRBJ1-2 | NA | TRBV7-3 | CASSVGQLKTF | TGTGCCAGCAGCGTGGGACAGTTAAAGACCTTC
NA | TRBJ2-3 | many | TRBV7-2 | CASSQAVEYTQYF | TGTGCCAGCAGCCAAGCCGTAGAGTATACGCAGTATTTT
NA | TRBJ2-7 | many | TRBV28 | CASSNTGYEQYF | TGTGCCAGCAGCAACACAGGCTACGAGCAGTACTTC
TRBD1 | TRBJ2-5 | NA | TRBV18 | CASSSTGQETQYF | TGTGCCAGCTCATCGACAGGGCAAGAGACCCAGTACTTC
TRBD2 | TRBJ2-7 | few | TRBV11-2 | CASSFSGGAYEQYF | TGTGCCAGCAGCTTTAGCGGGGGAGCCTACGAGCAGTACTTC
NA | TRBJ2-2 | NA | TRBV5-1 | CASSSPVLGTGELFF | TGCGCCAGCAGCTCACCTGTCCTGGGCACCGGGGAGCTGTTTTTT
NA | TRBJ1-2 | few | TRBV6-2/TRBV6-3 | CASIGADYLYGYTF | TGTGCCAGCATTGGAGCAGATTACCTCTATGGCTACACCTTC
NA | TRBJ2-3 | NA | TRBV27 | CASSLFPQGDTQYF | TGTGCCAGCAGTTTATTCCCCCAGGGGGATACGCAGTATTTT
NA | TRBJ2-3 | few | TRBV28 | CASSYVPDTQYF | TGTGCCAGCAGCTACGTACCAGATACGCAGTATTTT
TRBD1 | TRBJ1-2 | many | TRBV20-1 | CSAKTGGFVYGYTF | TGCAGTGCTAAGACAGGGGGCTTCGTCTATGGCTACACCTTC
NA | TRBJ2-1 | many | TRBV30 | CAWSVQGPEQFF | TGTGCCTGGAGTGTACAAGGACCTGAGCAGTTCTTC
NA | TRBJ2-1 | many | TRBV28 | CASAAGTFNEQFF | TGTGCCAGTGCAGCCGGGACCTTCAATGAGCAGTTCTTC
TRBD1 | TRBJ2-2 | NA | TRBV7-9 | CASSLLLGQGGTGELFF | TGTGCCAGCAGCCTCCTCCTTGGACAGGGCGGCACCGGGGAGCTGTTTTTT
NA | TRBJ2-7 | many | TRBV2 | CASSEQRLYSYEQYF | TGTGCCAGCAGTGAACAGAGACTATACTCCTACGAGCAGTACTTC
NA | TRBJ2-7 | NA | TRBV7-2 | CASSSPNLSYEQYF | TGTGCCAGCAGCTCCCCCAACCTATCCTACGAGCAGTACTTC
NA | TRBJ2-7 | many | TRBV19 | CASSARGAVFFYEQYF | TGTGCCAGTAGTGCAAGAGGGGCTGTTTTTTTCTACGAGCAGTACTTC
TRBD1 | TRBJ1-2 | NA | TRBV28 | CASRMTGGGDLGYGYTF | TGTGCCAGCAGGATGACAGGGGGGGGGGATTTGGGGTATGGCTACACCTTC
NA | TRBJ2-4 | once | TRBV7-2 | CASSLSGSDIQYF | TGTGCCAGCAGCTTATCGGGGTCAGACATTCAGTACTTC